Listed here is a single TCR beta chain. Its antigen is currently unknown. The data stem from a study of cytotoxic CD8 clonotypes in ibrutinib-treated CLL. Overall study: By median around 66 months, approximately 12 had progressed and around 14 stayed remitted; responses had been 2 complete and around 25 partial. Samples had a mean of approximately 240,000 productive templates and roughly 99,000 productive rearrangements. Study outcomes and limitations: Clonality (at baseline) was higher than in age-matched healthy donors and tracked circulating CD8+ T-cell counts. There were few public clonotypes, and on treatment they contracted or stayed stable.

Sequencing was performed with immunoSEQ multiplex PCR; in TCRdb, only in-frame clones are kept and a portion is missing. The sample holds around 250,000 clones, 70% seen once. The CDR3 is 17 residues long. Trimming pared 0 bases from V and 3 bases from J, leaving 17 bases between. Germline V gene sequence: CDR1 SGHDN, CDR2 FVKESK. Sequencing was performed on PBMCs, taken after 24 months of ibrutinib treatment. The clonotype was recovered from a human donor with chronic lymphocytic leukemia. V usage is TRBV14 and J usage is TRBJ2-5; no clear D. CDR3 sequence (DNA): TGTGCCAGCAGCCAAGAATCAATCGGGCCTATGGAAGAGACCCAGTACTTC. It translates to CASSQESIGPMEETQYF.